This T cell receptor (beta chain) came from a study of cytomegalovirus exposure and HLA in healthy donors. The V end lost 0 bases, the J end lost 2 bases, and 11 bases lay between the germline ends. The CDR3 contains 15 residues. Germline V lookup: CDR1 LGHNA, CDR2 YNFKEQ. About this clone itself: Antigen: not known.

Data came from immunoSEQ multiplex PCR; TCRdb stores just in-frame clones and leaves some out. This sample yields about 170,000 clones, of which more than 75% are seen a single time; approximately 1.5% belongs to the top ten. General observations from the study: The CMV antigen specificity of three CMV-associated chains was confirmed through in vitro analysis.

The chain uses TRBV4-2 and TRBJ2-7; no clear D gene. This TCR was sampled from a woman aged 25 to 39 in good health and CMV-seronegative. Sample: PBMCs. The CDR3, as DNA: TGTGCCAGCAGCCAAGACCGCTCACATACCTACGAGCAGTACTTC. Encoded protein: CASSQDRSHTYEQYF.